The rows below give T cell receptor beta chains drawn from one sample of a study of blood T cell repertoires in COVID-19. TCRdb's table, derived via immunoSEQ multiplex PCR, lists solely in-frame clones and lacks some. Counted here are around 160,000 clones, 85% to 90% occurring once; the ten biggest clones make up about 6.5%. The sample consisted of peripheral blood. These receptors were obtained from a man aged 80 or over with acute or convalescent COVID-19. CDR3s include the opening cysteine and the closing phenylalanine or tryptophan. D genes are given only for firm matches. Clone size is not always given. Where it is, it says once, few, many or a class for expanded clones.

>-|12|TRBV5-1|-|TRBJ2-3
TGCGCCAGCTGCTATGAGTCAGATACGCAGTATTTT
CASCYESDTQYF
>-|12|TRBV12-3/TRBV12-4|-|TRBJ1-2
TGTGCCAGCAGTCCCGGTAACTATGGCTACACCTTC
CASSPGNYGYTF
>-|20|TRBV4-1|-|TRBJ2-6
TGCGCCAGCAGCCAACCAGGCATTGGCGGCAGGGTGGCTGGGGCCAACGTCCTGACTTTC
CASSQPGIGGRVAGANVLTF
>-|15|TRBV21-1|-|TRBJ2-1
TGTGCCAGCAGCCTTAAGCGGAACGGTGGCAATGAGCAGTTCTTC
CASSLKRNGGNEQFF
>TRBD2|16|TRBV28|-|TRBJ2-3
TGTGCCAGCAGTCACCAGGGAGCGGGAGAAACAGATACGCAGTATTTT
CASSHQGAGETDTQYF
>-|20|TRBV1|-|TRBJ1-1
TGCACCAGCAGCCAAGACGGGGACGACAGGGGCCCCGGGGTAGACACTGAAGCTTTCTTT
CTSSQDGDDRGPGVDTEAFF
>-|14|TRBV21-1|-|TRBJ1-5
TGTGCCAGCAGCAGTAGACAGGGTCGAAGGCCCCAGCATTTT
CASSSRQGRRPQHF
>-|14|TRBV2|once|TRBJ2-5
TGTGCCAGCAGTGAGGGAGGCCCGCAAGAGACCCAGTACTTC
CASSEGGPQETQYF
>-|14|TRBV27|-|TRBJ1-2
TGTGCCAGCAGTTTATCAGGGCGGGTGGGGGGCTACACCTTC
CASSLSGRVGGYTF
>TRBD2|15|TRBV19|-|TRBJ2-2
TGTGCCAGTAGTCCGAGCGGGAGGTGGTCCGGGGAGCTGTTTTTT
CASSPSGRWSGELFF
>TRBD1|15|TRBV6-1|-|TRBJ2-7
TGTGCCAGCAGTGATCTGGGCAGGGGGATCTACGAGCAGTACTTC
CASSDLGRGIYEQYF
>-|14|TRBV3-1/TRBV3-2|few|TRBJ1-2
TGTGCCAGCAGCCATAGAGGGGGACCCTATGGCTACACCTTC
CASSHRGGPYGYTF
>-|15|TRBV7-2|-|TRBJ2-1
TGTGCCAGCAGCTTAAGGGGTTACTCCTACAATGAGCAGTTCTTC
CASSLRGYSYNEQFF
>-|12|TRBV2|-|TRBJ2-7
TGTGCCAGCAGTGGCCGCGGTGCCGAGCAGTACTTC
CASSGRGAEQYF
>TRBD1|13|TRBV12-3/TRBV12-4|-|TRBJ1-2
TGTGCCATCAGTCCGCAGGGGGAGAGTGGCTACACCTTC
CAISPQGESGYTF
>TRBD2|17|TRBV28|few|TRBJ2-2
TGTGCCAGCAGTATAGCGGGAGGGCCGTTGAACACCGGGGAGCTGTTTTTT
CASSIAGGPLNTGELFF
>-|15|TRBV9|-|TRBJ1-4
TGTGCCAGCAGCTTCCAAGGGAGGATGGGTGAAAAACTGTTTTTT
CASSFQGRMGEKLFF
>TRBD1|15|TRBV19|-|TRBJ1-5
TGTGCCAGTAGTATGGGGGACAGGGAGTATCAGCCCCAGCATTTT
CASSMGDREYQPQHF
>TRBD2|17|TRBV3-1/TRBV3-2|-|TRBJ2-3
TGTGCCAGCAGCCAAGAAGGTAGCGGGGGGCTGCAGGGTACGCAGTATTTT
CASSQEGSGGLQGTQYF
>TRBD1|15|TRBV19|-|TRBJ2-4
TGTGCCAGTAGTACGGGACAGACAGGTAGAAACATTCAGTACTTC
CASSTGQTGRNIQYF
>TRBD2|17|TRBV4-2|-|TRBJ2-3
TGTGCCAGCAGCCAAGACTTGGCGGGAGGGCCGGGAGATACGCAGTATTTT
CASSQDLAGGPGDTQYF
>TRBD2|15|TRBV11-2|-|TRBJ2-3
TGTGCCAGCAGCTTTAGCGGGGGGGACACAGATACGCAGTATTTT
CASSFSGGDTDTQYF